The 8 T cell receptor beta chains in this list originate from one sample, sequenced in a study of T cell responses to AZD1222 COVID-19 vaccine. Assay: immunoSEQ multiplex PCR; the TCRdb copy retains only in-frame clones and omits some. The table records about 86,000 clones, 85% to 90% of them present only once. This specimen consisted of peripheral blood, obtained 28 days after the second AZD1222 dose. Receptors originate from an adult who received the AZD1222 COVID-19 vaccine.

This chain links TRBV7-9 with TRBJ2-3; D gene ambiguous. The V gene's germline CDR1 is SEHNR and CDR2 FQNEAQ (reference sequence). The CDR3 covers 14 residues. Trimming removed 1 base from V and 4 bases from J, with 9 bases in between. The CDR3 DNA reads TGTGCCAGCAGCTTAGTGTCGGTGGCAGATACGCAGTATTTT. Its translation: CASSLVSVADTQYF.

DNA for the CDR3: TGCGCCAGCAGCACCGACAGGGGCAAAATTTATGGCTACACCTTC. Translating it yields CASSTDRGKIYGYTF. The rearrangement joins TRBV5-1 to TRBJ1-2; the match to TRBD1 covers 8 bases. This CDR3 has 15 residues. V lost 4 bases and J lost 5; bases outside the gene matches: 10. The germline V gene encodes CDR1 SGHRS and CDR2 YFSETQ. Together with reference TRBV5-1 and TRBJ1-2, the CDR3 gives the full variable domain: KAGVTQTPRYLIKTRGQQVTLSCSPISGHRSVSWYQQTPGQGLQFLFEYFSETQRNKGNFPGRFSGRQFSNSRSEMNVSTLELGDSALYLCASSTDRGKIYGYTFGSGTRLTVV.

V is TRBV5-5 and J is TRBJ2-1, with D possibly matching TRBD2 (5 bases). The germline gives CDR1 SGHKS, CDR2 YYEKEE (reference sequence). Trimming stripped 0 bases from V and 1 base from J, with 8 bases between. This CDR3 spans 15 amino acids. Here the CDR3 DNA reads TGTGCCAGCAGCTTGGGCGGGCGATCCTACAATGAGCAGTTCTTC. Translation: CASSLGGRSYNEQFF.

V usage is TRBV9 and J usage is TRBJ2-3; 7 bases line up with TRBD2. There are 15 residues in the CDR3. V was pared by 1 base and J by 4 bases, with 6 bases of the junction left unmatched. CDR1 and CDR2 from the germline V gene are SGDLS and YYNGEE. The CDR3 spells CASSVLAGVSDTQYF. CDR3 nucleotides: TGTGCCAGCAGCGTATTGGCGGGAGTCTCAGATACGCAGTATTTT.

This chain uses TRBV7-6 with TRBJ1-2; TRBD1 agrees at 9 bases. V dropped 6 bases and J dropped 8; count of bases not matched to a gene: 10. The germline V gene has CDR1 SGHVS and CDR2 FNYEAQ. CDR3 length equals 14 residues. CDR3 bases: TGTGCCAGCAGATCCGGGACAGGGTCTTTGGGCTACACCTTC. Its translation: CASRSGTGSLGYTF.

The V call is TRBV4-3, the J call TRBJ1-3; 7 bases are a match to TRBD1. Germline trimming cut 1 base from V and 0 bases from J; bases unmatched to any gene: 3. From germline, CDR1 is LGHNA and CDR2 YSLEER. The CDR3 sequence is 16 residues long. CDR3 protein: CASSQGTGYSGNTIYF. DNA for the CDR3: TGCGCCAGCAGCCAAGGGACAGGATACTCTGGAAACACCATATATTTT.

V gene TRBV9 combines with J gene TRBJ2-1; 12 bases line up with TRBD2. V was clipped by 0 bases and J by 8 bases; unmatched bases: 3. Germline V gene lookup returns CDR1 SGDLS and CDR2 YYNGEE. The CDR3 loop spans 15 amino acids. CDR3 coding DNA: TGTGCCAGCAGCGTAGGACTAGCGGGAGAGCATGAGCAGTTCTTC. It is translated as CASSVGLAGEHEQFF.

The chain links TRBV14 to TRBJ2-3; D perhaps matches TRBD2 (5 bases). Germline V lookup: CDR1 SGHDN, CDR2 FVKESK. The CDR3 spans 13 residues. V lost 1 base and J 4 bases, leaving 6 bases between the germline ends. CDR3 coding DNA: TGTGCCAGCAGCCAAGTTAGCGCAGATACGCAGTATTTT. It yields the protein CASSQVSADTQYF.